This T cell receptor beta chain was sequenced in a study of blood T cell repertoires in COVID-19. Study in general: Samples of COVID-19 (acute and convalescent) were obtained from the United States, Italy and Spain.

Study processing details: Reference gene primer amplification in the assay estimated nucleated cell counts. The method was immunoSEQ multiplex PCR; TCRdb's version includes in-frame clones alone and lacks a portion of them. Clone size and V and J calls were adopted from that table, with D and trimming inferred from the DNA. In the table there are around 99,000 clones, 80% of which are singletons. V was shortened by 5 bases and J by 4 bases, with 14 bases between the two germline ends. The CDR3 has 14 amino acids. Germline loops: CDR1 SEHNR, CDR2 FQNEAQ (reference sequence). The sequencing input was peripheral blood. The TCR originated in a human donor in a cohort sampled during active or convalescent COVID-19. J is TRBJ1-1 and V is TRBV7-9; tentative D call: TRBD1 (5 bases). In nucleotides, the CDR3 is TGTGCCAGCAGCCTTGGTCAAGGGGTCACTGAAGCTTTCTTT. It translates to CASSLGQGVTEAFF.